This T cell receptor beta chain was sequenced for a study of cytomegalovirus exposure and HLA in healthy donors. The PCR had 60 Vbeta and 13 Jbeta primers. Generated by immunoSEQ multiplex PCR, the TCRdb table keeps only in-frame clones and is missing some. Among about 130,000 clones listed, 65% to 85% were seen once. CDR1 is ENHRY, CDR2 SYGVKD, per germline. This CDR3 is built from 16 residues. V lost 0 bases and J 0 bases, leaving 9 bases between the germline ends. The sample consisted of PBMCs. The receptor was derived from a boy between 5 and 17 years old in good health and CMV-seronegative. The chain recombines TRBV10-3 with TRBJ1-5; tentatively, D is TRBD1 (5 bases). The CDR3 protein is CAISESAGTSNQPQHF. DNA for the CDR3: TGTGCCATCAGTGAGTCAGCGGGGACTAGCAATCAGCCCCAGCATTTT.